This is a list of T cell receptor beta chains from one sample in a study of blood T cells in healthy people across ages. TCRdb passed the 5' RACE reads through MiXCR, listing each CDR3 protein once. The data show some 1.8 million distinct CDR3 sequences, 39% seen once. Sample: blood. These receptors originate from a human donor in good health. The CDR3 runs from the conserved cysteine through the conserved F or W. A D gene is named only where the DNA matches it firmly. Clone size is given for some rows only: seen once, a few or many times, or a class if the clone is expanded.

d_gene,j_gene,abundance,v_gene,CDR3aa,CDR3nt
TRBD1,TRBJ1-2,NA,TRBV5-6,CASSLDTTGWYGYTF,TGTGCCAGCAGCTTGGATACGACAGGGTGGTATGGCTACACCTTC
NA,TRBJ1-5,NA,TRBV6-5,CASKITAYSNQPQHF,TGTGCCAGCAAGATAACAGCGTATAGCAATCAGCCCCAGCATTTT
TRBD2,TRBJ2-7,once,TRBV12-3/TRBV12-4,CASSQGTSRPYEQYF,TGTGCCAGCAGCCAAGGGACTAGCCGCCCCTACGAGCAGTACTTC
NA,TRBJ2-4,few,TRBV27,CASRIIIPHICPQGFYIQYF,TGTGCCAGCAGAATTATTATCCCCCATATTTGTCCCCAGGGGTTTTACATTCAGTACTTC
NA,TRBJ2-5,NA,TRBV6-2/TRBV6-3,CARTEGGSQYF,TGTGCCCGCACCGAGGGAGGATCCCAGTACTTC
NA,TRBJ2-3,many,TRBV14,CASSQAQVTADTQYF,TGTGCCAGCAGCCAAGCGCAGGTTACGGCAGATACGCAGTATTTT
TRBD2,TRBJ2-1,NA,TRBV5-1,CASSSTSVTYNEQFF,TGCGCCAGCAGCTCGACTAGCGTTACCTACAATGAGCAGTTCTTC
TRBD1,TRBJ1-5,NA,TRBV13,CASSLRQGRGPQHF,TGTGCCAGCAGCTTAAGACAGGGCAGAGGGCCCCAGCATTTT
NA,TRBJ1-5,few,TRBV20-1,CSARGADNQPQHF,TGCAGTGCTAGAGGGGCAGACAATCAGCCCCAGCATTTT
TRBD2,TRBJ2-1,NA,TRBV20-1,CSAEAGVASYNVQFF,TGCAGTGCTGAAGCGGGGGTCGCCTCCTACAATGTGCAGTTCTTC
NA,TRBJ2-7,many,TRBV29-1,CSVDQGTAYEQYF,TGCAGCGTTGATCAGGGAACGGCCTACGAGCAGTACTTC
NA,TRBJ2-3,NA,TRBV9,CASASGASTDTQYF,TGTGCCAGCGCTTCGGGGGCCAGCACAGATACGCAGTATTTT
NA,TRBJ1-2,few,TRBV2,CASSEQTAAHYGYTF,TGTGCCAGCAGTGAACAGACAGCGGCCCACTATGGCTACACCTTC
TRBD1,TRBJ1-2,few,TRBV6-5,CASKIGQGAYGYTF,TGTGCCAGCAAGATCGGACAGGGGGCATATGGCTACACCTTC
TRBD1,TRBJ2-3,few,TRBV11-2,CASSTGGFSTDTQYF,TGTGCCAGCAGTACAGGGGGCTTTAGCACAGATACGCAGTATTTT
TRBD1,TRBJ2-7,few,TRBV6-5,CASSSGTGPSYEQYF,TGTGCCAGCAGTTCCGGGACAGGGCCATCCTACGAGCAGTACTTC
NA,TRBJ2-3,few,TRBV28,CASRLAASTDTQYF,TGTGCCAGCAGGTTAGCGGCTAGCACAGATACGCAGTATTTT
TRBD2,TRBJ2-1,NA,TRBV9,CASSVERGELYNEQFF,TGTGCCAGCAGCGTGGAGCGGGGGGAACTTTACAATGAGCAGTTCTTC
TRBD1,TRBJ2-7,NA,TRBV11-1,CASSTPDRGRREQYF,TGTGCCAGCAGCACCCCCGACAGGGGTAGGCGTGAGCAGTACTTC
TRBD1,TRBJ2-7,NA,TRBV11-2,CASSLYGQANEQYF,TGTGCCAGCAGCCTCTATGGACAGGCGAACGAGCAGTACTTC
NA,TRBJ2-3,NA,TRBV11-1,CASSLGPMRNTQYF,TGTGCCAGCAGCTTGGGCCCCATGAGGAATACGCAGTATTTT
NA,TRBJ2-7,NA,TRBV7-2,CASSFESGSWYEQYF,TGTGCCAGCAGCTTTGAGAGTGGCTCGTGGTACGAGCAGTACTTC
NA,TRBJ2-5,NA,TRBV6-1,CASSDPAGPVETQYF,TGTGCCAGCAGTGATCCCGCGGGCCCAGTAGAGACCCAGTACTTC
NA,TRBJ1-1,few,TRBV19,CASRDRDITYTEAFF,TGTGCCAGTCGAGACCGGGATATTACGTACACTGAAGCTTTCTTT
NA,TRBJ2-7,NA,TRBV20-1,CSASRGGRWYEQYF,TGCAGTGCTAGCAGGGGGGGGCGATGGTACGAGCAGTACTTC
TRBD2,TRBJ2-1,NA,TRBV12-3/TRBV12-4,CASRVEKLAGNNEQFF,TGTGCCAGCAGGGTGGAAAAACTAGCGGGGAACAATGAGCAGTTCTTC
TRBD1,TRBJ1-6,few,TRBV4-3,CASSRLQGADSPLHF,TGCGCCAGCAGCCGTCTACAGGGGGCGGATTCACCCCTCCACTTT
NA,TRBJ1-5,few,TRBV7-4,CASSLRGSRNQPQHF,TGTGCCAGCAGCCTAAGGGGCTCTAGGAATCAGCCCCAGCATTTT
NA,TRBJ2-5,NA,TRBV7-7,CASPGRGRDRETQYF,TGTGCTAGCCCCGGTCGGGGAAGGGATCGAGAGACCCAGTACTTC
NA,TRBJ2-5,NA,TRBV10-3,CAISDGTIEKETQYF,TGTGCCATCAGTGATGGGACAATTGAAAAAGAGACCCAGTACTTC
NA,TRBJ2-3,NA,TRBV20-1,CSASGLLRSTDTQYF,TGCAGTGCTAGTGGACTCCTCAGGAGCACAGATACGCAGTATTTT
NA,TRBJ2-3,NA,TRBV7-2,CASGLEAQGGPDTQYF,TGTGCCAGCGGCTTAGAGGCACAGGGAGGACCAGATACGCAGTATTTT
NA,TRBJ2-7,few,TRBV5-1,CASSLSLRVANEQYF,TGCGCCAGCAGCCTATCACTCAGGGTTGCAAACGAGCAGTACTTC
NA,TRBJ2-1,NA,TRBV15,CATGSSSNEQFF,TGTGCCACGGGGAGTTCATCCAATGAGCAGTTCTTC
NA,TRBJ1-6,NA,TRBV20-1,CSARRGGIYNSPLHF,TGCAGTGCTAGACGGGGTGGCATCTATAATTCACCCCTCCACTTT
TRBD1,TRBJ2-3,NA,TRBV11-1,CASSSPKDRGEIDTQYF,TGTGCCAGCAGCTCGCCAAAGGACAGGGGCGAGATAGATACGCAGTATTTT
NA,TRBJ1-3,NA,TRBV30,CAWSVFGTNSGNTIYF,TGTGCCTGGAGTGTCTTCGGGACAAACTCTGGAAACACCATATATTTT
NA,TRBJ2-3,NA,TRBV2,CASSERMGPTDTQYF,TGTGCCAGCAGTGAGCGTATGGGACCCACAGATACGCAGTATTTT
TRBD2,TRBJ2-2,NA,TRBV10-3,CAITQRGDTGELFF,TGTGCCATCACTCAGCGGGGCGACACCGGGGAGCTGTTTTTT
NA,TRBJ2-1,few,TRBV7-9,CASSLAGGPWIGNNEQFF,TGTGCCAGCAGCTTAGCGGGGGGTCCATGGATCGGTAACAATGAGCAGTTCTTC
TRBD2,TRBJ2-5,NA,TRBV20-1,CSARLLTSGGYQETQYF,TGCAGTGCTAGACTACTCACTAGCGGGGGTTACCAAGAGACCCAGTACTTC
NA,TRBJ2-3,NA,TRBV28,CASSLPGATQEGDTQYF,TGTGCCAGCAGTTTACCCGGCGCGACACAAGAGGGGGATACGCAGTATTTT
TRBD1,TRBJ1-1,NA,TRBV7-2,CASSSPRTGAPEAFF,TGTGCCAGCAGCTCTCCTAGAACAGGGGCCCCTGAAGCTTTCTTT
TRBD2,TRBJ2-1,NA,TRBV2,CASRPLAGGSYEQFF,TGTGCCAGCAGGCCTCTAGCGGGGGGGTCCTATGAGCAGTTCTTC
NA,TRBJ1-2,NA,TRBV20-1,CSANPTNYGYTF,TGCAGTGCTAATCCCACTAACTATGGCTACACCTTC
NA,TRBJ1-2,NA,TRBV12-3/TRBV12-4,CASTSFGGGGYTF,TGTGCCAGCACCAGTTTCGGGGGAGGAGGCTACACCTTC